These 21 T cell receptor beta chains were all obtained from the same sample, sequenced in a study of PD-1 blockade in classical Hodgkin lymphoma. All trial patients relapsed after autologous stem cell transplantation. Magnetic negative selection purified CD4+ T cells from thawed PBMCs. Clones were read by immunoSEQ multiplex PCR, and TCRdb kept only the in-frame ones, dropping some. The table shows under 8,500 clones, with roughly 85% occurring only once. The sequencing used CD4+ T cells from blood, collected at baseline. The receptor set was obtained from a human donor with classical Hodgkin lymphoma.

This clone has a single count. One junction end does not reproduce the germline sequence, and a read error may be involved. This chain links TRBV4-1 with TRBJ2-2, with 9 positions matching TRBD1. The germline V gene encodes CDR1 MGHRA and CDR2 YSYEKL. This CDR3 contains 20 residues. The CDR3 loop is CASSQDRSDRGFSIHRGAVF. The CDR3 DNA sequence: TGCGCCAGCAGCCAAGATCGGTCGGACAGGGGCTTTTCGATACACCGGGGAGCTGTTTTT.

The gene calls are TRBV19 and TRBJ2-6; 7 bases align to TRBD2. Trimming removed 7 bases from V and 0 bases from J; junction bases left unmatched: 12. The CDR3 runs to 18 residues. Germline V gene lookup returns CDR1 LNHDA and CDR2 SQIVND (reference sequence). The CDR3 spells CASTPWGGRTSGANVLTF. CDR3 bases: TGTGCCAGTACCCCATGGGGAGGGCGCACCTCTGGGGCCAACGTCCTGACTTTC.

The CDR3 sequence: CASSPRTSGGDTQYF. In DNA form, the CDR3 reads TGTGCCAGCAGCCCCCGGACTAGCGGGGGGGATACGCAGTATTTT. The genes are TRBV2 and TRBJ2-3, with TRBD2 identical over 14 bases. V trimming: 6 bases; J trimming: 6 bases; junction bases outside the gene matches: 5. The germline gives CDR1 SNHLY, CDR2 FYNNEI. CDR3 size: 15 residues.

V and J are TRBV25-1 and TRBJ1-4; D is unclear. The CDR3 extends over 16 amino acids. The V gene's germline CDR1 is MGHDK and CDR2 SYGVNS. Trimming cost V 0 bases and J 1 base, with 9 bases left between them. The CDR3 region is CASSEYRPGTNEKLFF. CDR3 nucleotides: TGTGCCAGCAGTGAATATCGCCCGGGAACTAATGAAAAACTGTTTTTT.

V gene TRBV19 combines with J gene TRBJ2-1, with TRBD2 matching 7 bases. Germline CDR1 reads LNHDA; CDR2 reads SQIVND (reference sequence). J lost 6 bases, V lost 3 bases, and 14 bases had no gene match. The CDR3 is made up of 17 amino acids. The CDR3 coding sequence is TGTGCCAGTAGTATCCTTCCTCGGGGGACTATTTCCAATGAGCAGTTCTTC. Translation: CASSILPRGTISNEQFF. Complete variable domain (other parts from reference TRBV19 and TRBJ2-1): DGGITQSPKYLFRKEGQNVTLSCEQNLNHDAMYWYRQDPGQGLRLIYYSQIVNDFQKGDIAEGYSVSREKKESFPLTVTSAQKNPTAFYLCASSILPRGTISNEQFFGPGTRLTVL.

The chain is built from TRBV6-6 and TRBJ1-2; 7 positions agree with TRBD1. Germline CDR1 is MNHNY and CDR2 is SVGAGI (reference sequence). V shed 5 bases, J shed 2 bases, and the junction held 8 bases outside the gene matches. This CDR3 is 15 amino acids long. The CDR3 reads CASSRGQDYNYGYTF. The CDR3 DNA follows: TGTGCCAGCAGTAGAGGACAGGATTACAACTATGGCTACACCTTC.

The gene calls are TRBV20-1 and TRBJ2-7; D might be TRBD2 (5 bases). Germline V gives CDR1 DFQATT, CDR2 SNEGSKA (reference sequence). V lost 0 bases and J 8 bases, leaving 8 bases between the germline ends. CDR3 size: 11 residues. CDR3 nucleotides: TGCAGTGCTAGAGATCGAGGGAAGCAGTACTTC. It yields the protein CSARDRGKQYF.

The gene calls are TRBV5-5 and TRBJ1-5, with D tentatively TRBD1 (6 bases). Per the germline V gene, CDR1 is SGHKS and CDR2 is YYEKEE (reference sequence). This CDR3 has 14 amino acids. Between the trimmed V and J ends, which lost 4 bases and 3 bases, there was a span of 11 bases. For the CDR3, the DNA is TGTGCCAGCAGCCGGACAGACTCCAATCAGCCCCAGCATTTT. The encoded protein is CASSRTDSNQPQHF.

The J gene is TRBJ2-7, the V gene TRBV7-6; D ambiguous. This CDR3 is 12 amino acids long. The V end lost 5 bases, the J end lost 0 bases, and 5 bases lay between the germline ends. CDR1 and CDR2 (germline): SGHVS, FNYEAQ. The CDR3 DNA reads TGTGCCAGCAGCATGGACTCCTACGAGCAGTACTTC. It codes for CASSMDSYEQYF.

The V call is TRBV11-2, the J call TRBJ2-5, with 7 bases fitting TRBD1. The junction had 9 bases not matched to a gene; V was cut back by 4 bases and J by 4 bases. The CDR3 contains 15 residues. The V gene's germline CDR1 is SGHAT and CDR2 FQNNGV. The CDR3 sequence is CASSSHTGVRETQYF. DNA of the CDR3: TGTGCCAGCAGCTCCCATACAGGGGTACGAGAGACCCAGTACTTC.

The V call is TRBV9, the J call TRBJ1-1; a possible D gene is TRBD1 (6 bases). The germline V gene has CDR1 SGDLS and CDR2 YYNGEE. Trimming pared 3 bases from V and 3 bases from J, leaving 9 bases between. The length of the CDR3 is 13 residues. CDR3 in amino acids: CASSAGQYTEAFF. The CDR3 DNA reads TGTGCCAGCAGCGCCGGACAGTACACTGAAGCTTTCTTT.

In this sample, this clone turned up once. J is TRBJ2-1 and V is TRBV19; 10 nucleotides agree with TRBD2. The germline CDR1 and CDR2 sequences are LNHDA and SQIVND (reference sequence). V trimming: 0 bases; J trimming: 12 bases; junction bases outside the gene matches: 5. The CDR3 has 14 residues. This chain's CDR3 is CASSIDWTSGGQFF. In DNA form, the CDR3 reads TGTGCCAGTAGTATAGATTGGACTAGCGGTGGGCAGTTCTTC.

This chain uses TRBV15 with TRBJ1-2; D not resolved. Germline V gene sequence: CDR1 LNHNV, CDR2 YYDKDF (reference sequence). V dropped 0 bases and J dropped 4 bases, with 9 bases sitting between them. The CDR3 consists of 14 residues. Here the CDR3 reads CATSRDRTLYGYTF. DNA for the CDR3: TGTGCCACCAGCAGAGATAGAACTCTCTATGGCTACACCTTC.

This chain uses TRBV4-1 with TRBJ2-6; 11 bases are a match to TRBD2. The CDR3 is 17 amino acids. Trimming removed 3 bases from V and 2 bases from J; junction bases left unmatched: 3. Germline CDR1 is MGHRA and CDR2 is YSYEKL. This CDR3 reads CASSQTSGMPGANVLTF. As DNA, the CDR3 is TGCGCCAGCAGCCAGACTAGCGGGATGCCTGGGGCCAACGTCCTGACTTTC.

The rearrangement links TRBV4-2 to TRBJ2-7; D gene unclear. The V gene's germline CDR1 is LGHNA and CDR2 YNFKEQ. V was shortened by 5 bases and J by 1 base, with 12 bases between the two germline ends. The CDR3 runs to 14 residues. The CDR3 spells CASSKDRRSYEQYV. CDR3 in DNA: TGTGCCAGCAGCAAGGACCGACGGTCCTACGAGCAGTACGTC.

This clone was found once. V usage is TRBV28 and J usage is TRBJ2-5; D may be TRBD2 (6 bases). Germline V CDR1 and CDR2: MDHEN, SYDVKM. V gave up 6 bases and J gave up 11 bases, with 16 bases separating them. This CDR3 spans 12 amino acids. As DNA, the CDR3 is TGTGCCAGCAGCCCCTCCATCGGGGGTCAGTACTTC. Protein: CASSPSIGGQYF.

This clone showed up just a few times. V is TRBV10-3 and J is TRBJ1-6, with D unresolved. Looked up from germline, CDR1 is ENHRY and CDR2 is SYGVKD. This CDR3 contains 12 residues. V was shortened by 2 bases and J by 7 bases, with 3 bases between the two germline ends. CDR3 sequence reads: CAISEQNSPLHF. CDR3 DNA sequence: TGTGCCATCAGTGAGCAAAATTCACCCCTCCACTTT.

This sequence joins TRBV19 and TRBJ1-3, with D unresolved. The CDR3 runs 18 residues. Trimming pared 3 bases from V and 1 base from J, leaving 19 bases between. CDR1 and CDR2 (germline): LNHDA, SQIVND (reference sequence). CDR3 region: CASSIGFASSSSGNTIYF. DNA of the CDR3: TGTGCCAGTAGTATCGGGTTCGCGTCTTCCTCTTCTGGAAACACCATATATTTT.

The rearrangement links TRBV5-1 to TRBJ2-7, with 14 bases lining up with TRBD2. Germline lookup yields CDR1 SGHRS and CDR2 YFSETQ. Losses at the gene ends were 1 base for V and 0 bases for J; bases not matched to a gene: 9. The CDR3 is 19 amino acids. The CDR3 sequence: CASSLTGLAGGLSSYEQYF. CDR3 DNA: TGCGCCAGCAGCTTGACAGGACTAGCGGGAGGACTAAGCTCCTACGAGCAGTACTTC.

The gene calls are TRBV28 and TRBJ1-5; D is uncertain. V was cut by 2 bases and J by 7 bases, with 9 bases left in between. The CDR3 covers 13 residues. The germline gives CDR1 MDHEN, CDR2 SYDVKM. The CDR3 is CASSLGPLQPQHF. The CDR3 DNA reads as TGTGCCAGCAGTTTAGGGCCCCTCCAGCCCCAGCATTTT.

The chain uses TRBV5-4 and TRBJ1-4; maybe TRBD1 (5 bases). The CDR3 runs 13 residues. Trimming cost V 3 bases and J 4 bases, with 7 bases left between them. The germline CDR1 and CDR2 sequences are SGHNT and YYREEE (reference sequence). This CDR3 is CASSWGVNEKLFF. As DNA, the CDR3 is TGTGCCAGCAGCTGGGGGGTTAATGAAAAACTGTTTTTT.